Sequencing of this TCR beta chain was carried out in a study of shared clonotypes between healthy human individuals. Broader study findings: Generation of non-shared clonotypes was less probable than generation of clonotypes shared by all four donors.

Positive CCR7 selection of CD45RO-negative cells yielded the naive CD8 cells, and terminally differentiated effector memory CD45RA+ cells were excluded. With regard to this clone: What it binds is not known.

Deep-level running was used for the assay. This table comes from immunoSEQ multiplex PCR, and its TCRdb copy is limited to in-frame clones, with some not included. The table lists some 1,900,000 clones, approximately 95% of them singletons. The germline gives CDR1 SGHVS, CDR2 FQNEAQ. With V trimmed by 3 bases and J by 7 bases, 6 bases remained unmatched. The CDR3 has 15 residues. This receptor was obtained from a man between 18 and 35 years old in good health. Material for sequencing was naive CD8+ T cells sorted from blood. The chain couples TRBV7-8 to TRBJ2-1, with 10 bases lining up with TRBD1. CDR3 DNA: TGTGCCAGCAGCTTGGGACAGGGGTCTTGGAATGAGCAGTTCTTC. Its protein product is CASSLGQGSWNEQFF. The full variable domain, rest sourced from reference TRBV7-8 and TRBJ2-1, is GAGVSQSPRYKVAKRGQDVALRCDPISGHVSLFWYQQALGQGPEFLTYFQNEAQLDKSGLPSDRFFAERPEGSVSTLKIQRTQQEDSAVYLCASSLGQGSWNEQFFGPGTRLTVL.